The 29 T cell receptor beta chains below were found in one sample sequenced in a study of T cell responses to AZD1222 COVID-19 vaccine. This table comes from immunoSEQ multiplex PCR, and its TCRdb copy is limited to in-frame clones, with some not included. The sample carries more than 110,000 clones, 80% to 95% recorded once. Sequenced here: peripheral blood, sampled on day 0 of AZD1222 vaccination. The receptors shown here come from an adult in good health.

The J gene is TRBJ2-5, the V gene TRBV2; no firm D call. The CDR3 spans 13 residues. The germline V gene encodes CDR1 SNHLY and CDR2 FYNNEI. V lost 5 bases and J 1 base, leaving 8 bases between the germline ends. The CDR3 DNA reads as TGTGCCAGCAGTCGTGCCTCCCAAGAGACCCAGTACTTC. Amino acid sequence: CASSRASQETQYF.

The V gene is TRBV29-1, the J gene TRBJ1-6; D perhaps matches TRBD1 (6 bases). The length of the CDR3 is 13 residues. V was trimmed by 6 bases and J by 5 bases, leaving 11 bases between them. In germline, CDR1 is SQVTM, CDR2 ANQGSEA. CDR3 coding DNA: TGCAGCGTATCGGACAGAGATAATTCACCCCTCCACTTT. It is translated as CSVSDRDNSPLHF. The full variable domain, rest sourced from reference TRBV29-1 and TRBJ1-6, is SAVISQKPSRDICQRGTSLTIQCQVDSQVTMMFWYRQQPGQSLTLIATANQGSEATYESGFVIDKFPISRPNLTFSTLTVSNMSPEDSSIYLCSVSDRDNSPLHFGNGTRLTVT.

The CDR3 DNA sequence: TGCGCCAGCAGCCAAGCGCCATCGGTAATAGGGGTCTACACCTTC. This encodes CASSQAPSVIGVYTF. The V gene is TRBV4-1, the J gene TRBJ1-2, with a weak D call TRBD1 (5 bases). Germline V CDR1 and CDR2: MGHRA, YSYEKL. The CDR3 is 15 residues long. Trimming left V 1 base short and J 10 bases short, with 19 bases between.

The chain is built from TRBV24-1 and TRBJ1-4; the match to TRBD1 covers 7 bases. Germline V gene lookup returns CDR1 KGHDR and CDR2 SFDVKD. The V and J ends lost 6 bases and 7 bases, in that order; junction bases with no gene match: 7. The CDR3 sequence is 14 residues long. The CDR3 nucleotides are TGTGCCACCAGTCACAGGGGAGAGGGTGAAAAACTGTTTTTT. Translating it yields CATSHRGEGEKLFF.

This clone was detected once. V usage is TRBV4-2 and J usage is TRBJ2-7; 9 bases align to TRBD1. V shed 0 bases and J 0 bases; nucleotides not matched to a gene: 3. The CDR3 spans 16 residues. Per the germline V gene, CDR1 is LGHNA and CDR2 is YNFKEQ. The CDR3 protein is CASSQDGQGHSYEQYF. The CDR3 DNA reads TGTGCCAGCAGCCAAGACGGACAGGGGCACTCCTACGAGCAGTACTTC.

The chain links TRBV10-3 to TRBJ2-5; a possible D gene is TRBD2 (6 bases). CDR1 ENHRY and CDR2 SYGVKD come from the germline V gene. The CDR3 sequence is 13 residues long. Trimming cost V 8 bases and J 0 bases, with 10 bases left between them. CDR3 in DNA: TGTGCCATCGGTCCGGGGGACCAAGAGACCCAGTACTTC. Translating gives CAIGPGDQETQYF.

This clone was detected only once. The V gene is TRBV27, the J gene TRBJ1-1; D is undetermined. This CDR3 has 14 residues. CDR1 and CDR2 (germline): MNHEY, SMNVEV (reference sequence). Trimming shortened V by 8 bases and J by 1 base, and 14 bases separated the two germline ends. As DNA, the CDR3 is TGTGCCAGCGAATACCGGCTGCGGAACACTGAAGCTTTCTTT. Encoded protein: CASEYRLRNTEAFF.

The chain employs TRBV15 and TRBJ2-5; D possibly corresponds to TRBD1 (6 bases). Germline V CDR1 and CDR2: LNHNV, YYDKDF (reference sequence). Trimming shortened V by 6 bases and J by 5 bases, and 16 bases separated the two germline ends. The CDR3 is 14 amino acids. The CDR3 here is CATREWQGSETQYF. As DNA, the CDR3 is TGTGCCACCAGGGAGTGGCAGGGGTCCGAGACCCAGTACTTC.

V usage is TRBV28 and J usage is TRBJ2-2; 8 bases match TRBD1. J was trimmed by 4 bases and V by 6 bases; bases with no gene match: 10. From germline, CDR1 is MDHEN and CDR2 SYDVKM. The length of the CDR3 is 16 residues. In nucleotides, the CDR3 is TGTGCCAGCAGCCCAGCGACAGGGGCGATCACCGGGGAGCTGTTTTTT. Its protein product is CASSPATGAITGELFF.

This rearrangement joins TRBV5-1 to TRBJ2-1; TRBD2 is a possible D gene (5 bases). V gave up 0 bases and J gave up 0 bases, with 22 bases separating them. The CDR3 length is 20 residues. The germline CDR1 and CDR2 sequences are SGHRS and YFSETQ. DNA for the CDR3: TGCGCCAGCAGCTTGGCCTTAAGGGTGATAGCGTCGAGCTCCTACAATGAGCAGTTCTTC. Its translation is CASSLALRVIASSSYNEQFF.

This rearrangement joins TRBV18 to TRBJ2-7; TRBD2 agrees at 9 bases. The CDR3 loop spans 16 amino acids. The germline V gene encodes CDR1 KGHSH and CDR2 LQKENI. V was pared by 3 bases and J by 6 bases, with 12 bases of the junction left unmatched. Here the CDR3 DNA reads TGTGCCAGCTCACCCCCCTTAGCGGGAGAGACGCGCGAGCAGTACTTC. Translated: CASSPPLAGETREQYF.

The CDR3 is CASTWGYEQYF. CDR3 in DNA: TGTGCCAGCACATGGGGCTACGAGCAGTACTTC. This sequence joins TRBV6-6 and TRBJ2-7; D not resolved. The CDR3 is 11 amino acids. Germline assignment: CDR1 MNHNY and CDR2 SVGAGI (reference sequence). V was pared by 7 bases and J by 3 bases, with 7 bases between.

This sequence joins TRBV7-2 and TRBJ2-1; 7 nucleotides align to TRBD2. Germline assignment: CDR1 SGHTA and CDR2 FQGNSA. The CDR3 has 13 amino acids. J was trimmed by 9 bases and V by 3 bases; bases with no gene match: 5. The DNA for the CDR3 is TGTGCCAGCAGCTTGGGAGGGAGGGTTGAGCAGTTCTTC. This translates into CASSLGGRVEQFF.

The chain links TRBV13 to TRBJ2-1, with TRBD2 matching 11 bases. V trimming: 7 bases; J trimming: 2 bases; junction bases outside the gene matches: 13. CDR1 is PRHDT and CDR2 is FYEKMQ in the germline V gene (reference sequence). This CDR3 comprises 18 residues. In nucleotides, the CDR3 is TGTGCCAGCACCGAATTAGCGGGAGGGCCCGGGGCCTACAATGAGCAGTTCTTC. It is translated as CASTELAGGPGAYNEQFF. The full variable domain, rest sourced from reference TRBV13 and TRBJ2-1, is AAGVIQSPRHLIKEKRETATLKCYPIPRHDTVYWYQQGPGQDPQFLISFYEKMQSDKGSIPDRFSAQQFSDYHSELNMSSLELGDSALYFCASTELAGGPGAYNEQFFGPGTRLTVL.

The chain employs TRBV9 and TRBJ2-3; 8 bases fit TRBD2. The V and J ends lost 0 bases and 0 bases, in that order; junction bases with no gene match: 0. Germline V CDR1 and CDR2: SGDLS, YYNGEE. The CDR3 sequence is 15 residues long. The DNA of the CDR3 is TGTGCCAGCAGCGTAGCTAGCGGGAGCACAGATACGCAGTATTTT. Translated, it gives CASSVASGSTDTQYF.

The chain carries TRBV5-1 and TRBJ2-2; D may be TRBD1 (5 bases). The germline V and J ends were trimmed by 4 bases and 4 bases, with 17 bases remaining between them. The V gene's germline CDR1 is SGHRS and CDR2 YFSETQ. This CDR3 has 16 residues. CDR3 coding DNA: TGCGCCAGCAGCCCCACCCCAGGACAATTCACCGGGGAGCTGTTTTTT. It yields the protein CASSPTPGQFTGELFF.

This sequence joins TRBV6-5 and TRBJ1-2; D is ambiguous. CDR1 MNHEY and CDR2 SVGAGI come from the germline V gene. V lost 6 bases and J 4 bases, leaving 9 bases between the germline ends. This CDR3 has 12 amino acids. The CDR3 is CASRKTPYGYTF. The CDR3 nucleotides are TGTGCCAGCAGGAAAACACCCTATGGCTACACCTTC.

The chain joins TRBV5-4 to TRBJ1-1; no reliable D call. Germline V gene sequence: CDR1 SGHNT, CDR2 YYREEE (reference sequence). The ends were cut back, 3 bases at V and 4 bases at J, with 22 bases in the middle. The CDR3 length is 17 residues. CDR3 DNA: TGTGCCAGCAGCTACCCCTCGGGGATCGGGGATGGCACTGAAGCTTTCTTT. As protein: CASSYPSGIGDGTEAFF.

The rearrangement joins TRBV28 to TRBJ1-5; 9 nucleotides agree with TRBD1. CDR1 is MDHEN and CDR2 is SYDVKM in the germline V gene. The CDR3 runs to 16 residues. The trim removed 6 bases at V and 2 bases at J, leaving 8 bases unmatched. CDR3 in amino acids: CASRNTGGAGNQPQHF. CDR3 coding DNA: TGTGCCAGCAGAAACACAGGGGGCGCTGGCAATCAGCCCCAGCATTTT.

This rearrangement joins TRBV11-3 to TRBJ2-1; D gene unclear. Looked up from germline, CDR1 is SGHNT and CDR2 is YENEEA. The CDR3 spans 15 residues. V was clipped by 2 bases and J by 4 bases, with 12 bases between them. This CDR3 reads CASSLSDVGYNEQFF. The CDR3 DNA follows: TGTGCCAGCAGCTTATCGGATGTGGGGTACAATGAGCAGTTCTTC. Full variable domain (missing parts from reference TRBV11-3 and TRBJ2-1): EAGVVQSPRYKIIEKKQPVAFWCNPISGHNTLYWYLQNLGQGPELLIRYENEEAVDDSQLPKDRFSAERLKGVDSTLKIQPAELGDSAVYLCASSLSDVGYNEQFFGPGTRLTVL.

The chain employs TRBV13 and TRBJ2-1; TRBD2 matches 11 bases. The CDR3 loop spans 15 amino acids. CDR1 and CDR2 from the germline V gene are PRHDT and FYEKMQ (reference sequence). The ends lost 6 bases at V and 8 bases at J; junction bases unmatched: 9. The CDR3: CASRVAGGPPHEQFF. CDR3 nucleotide sequence: TGTGCCAGCAGAGTAGCGGGAGGGCCCCCCCATGAGCAGTTCTTC. The full variable domain, with the rest looked up from reference TRBV13 and TRBJ2-1, is AAGVIQSPRHLIKEKRETATLKCYPIPRHDTVYWYQQGPGQDPQFLISFYEKMQSDKGSIPDRFSAQQFSDYHSELNMSSLELGDSALYFCASRVAGGPPHEQFFGPGTRLTVL.

V gene TRBV11-2 combines with J gene TRBJ2-3, with 7 bases that match TRBD1. The CDR3 is 16 residues long. Germline assignment: CDR1 SGHAT and CDR2 FQNNGV. The J segment lost 3 bases and the V segment lost 5 bases, leaving 11 bases of the junction unmatched. The CDR3 nucleotides read TGTGCCAGCAGCCCGTGGGAGTTACAGGGGACAGATACGCAGTATTTT. Translated: CASSPWELQGTDTQYF.

V gene TRBV18 combines with J gene TRBJ1-5; D may be TRBD1 (6 bases). V was cut by 5 bases and J by 1 base, with 9 bases left in between. The CDR3 extends over 14 amino acids. Germline-derived CDR1 and CDR2 are KGHSH and LQKENI. CDR3 protein: CASSGQRSNQPQHF. The CDR3 nucleotides read TGTGCCAGCTCAGGACAGCGGAGCAATCAGCCCCAGCATTTT.

This chain joins TRBV13 and TRBJ2-2, with TRBD2 matching 10 bases. V dropped 4 bases and J dropped 2; count of bases not matched to a gene: 4. The CDR3 sequence is 16 residues long. Germline assignment: CDR1 PRHDT and CDR2 FYEKMQ (reference sequence). In DNA, the CDR3 is TGTGCCAGCAGCTCCCCTAGCGGGAGTAACACCGGGGAGCTGTTTTTT. Amino acid sequence: CASSSPSGSNTGELFF.

J is TRBJ1-2 and V is TRBV10-3; D remains ambiguous. V lost 7 bases and J 2 bases, leaving 5 bases between the germline ends. Germline lookup yields CDR1 ENHRY and CDR2 SYGVKD. This CDR3 has 11 residues. The CDR3 DNA reads as TGTGCCATCAAGGAAAACTATGGCTACACCTTC. Protein: CAIKENYGYTF.

DNA for the CDR3: TGTGCCACCTTGACTAGCGGGAATAACAATGAGCAGTTCTTC. Residues: CATLTSGNNNEQFF. The chain is built from TRBV10-3 and TRBJ2-1; 11 nucleotides line up with TRBD2. CDR3 length: 14 residues. The germline gives CDR1 ENHRY, CDR2 SYGVKD. The trim removed 10 bases at V and 5 bases at J, leaving 7 bases unmatched.

The chain links TRBV5-6 to TRBJ2-3, with D possibly TRBD1 on 7 matching bases. The germline V gene encodes CDR1 SGHDT and CDR2 YYEEEE. Trimming shortened V by 4 bases and J by 4 bases, and 16 bases separated the two germline ends. The CDR3 has 15 residues. CDR3 protein: CASSLATGPADTQYF. The CDR3 nucleotides read TGTGCCAGCAGCCTAGCGACAGGGCCAGCAGATACGCAGTATTTT. Drawing the rest from reference TRBV5-6 and TRBJ2-3, the complete variable domain is DAGVTQSPTHLIKTRGQQVTLRCSPKSGHDTVSWYQQALGQGPQFIFQYYEEEERQRGNFPDRFSGHQFPNYSSELNVNALLLGDSALYLCASSLATGPADTQYFGPGTRLTVL.

The chain recombines TRBV7-6 with TRBJ1-5; 9 nucleotides line up with TRBD1. Germline-derived CDR1 and CDR2 are SGHVS and FNYEAQ. J gave up 7 bases and V 1 base, and 5 bases lay outside the gene matches. The CDR3 consists of 15 residues. This CDR3 is CASSLGDRENQPQHF. In nucleotides, the CDR3 is TGTGCCAGCAGCTTAGGGGACAGGGAGAACCAGCCCCAGCATTTT.

This clone has a single count. J is TRBJ1-1 and V is TRBV19; D is uncertain. The germline CDR1 and CDR2 sequences are LNHDA and SQIVND (reference sequence). V lost 5 bases and J lost 0, with 7 bases in between. The CDR3 sequence is 13 residues long. CDR3 DNA: TGTGCCAGTAGTTCAGGCCTGAACACTGAAGCTTTCTTT. Encoded protein: CASSSGLNTEAFF.